Given below is one T cell receptor beta chain in context. The sample carries other DNA sequences with the same CDR3. Per the germline V gene, CDR1 is MNHEY and CDR2 is SVGAGI. The CDR3 is 13 residues long. Trimming pared 5 bases from V and 1 base from J, leaving 6 bases between. These data belong to a study of OX40 agonist ivuxolimab in advanced cancers. Method: immunoSEQ multiplex PCR; TCRdb's copy keeps in-frame clones and lacks some. The sample gives 95,000 to 150,000 clones, around 93% of which show up once; approximately 0.15% is in the top ten. Sequencing used CD4+ or CD8+ T cells sorted from blood, obtained in a trial of the OX40 agonist ivuxolimab. The chain recombines TRBV6-5 with TRBJ1-5; D is perhaps TRBD1 (5 bases). This receptor was identified in an adult with an advanced solid tumor such as melanoma, head and neck, liver or kidney cancer. The CDR3 bases are TGTGCCAGCAGTAGGGACAGCAATCAGCCCCAGCATTTT. Protein sequence: CASSRDSNQPQHF.